The clone carrying this TCR beta chain was seen a handful of times. The antigen is undetermined. Trimming removed 6 bases from V and 0 bases from J, with 14 bases in between. This CDR3 has 15 amino acids. CDR1 is SQVTM, CDR2 ANQGSEA, per germline. Time point noted: persistent/refractory GD, antithyroid drugs over 5 years with positive TRAb. The TCR library was prepared using RNA isolated from PBMCs. Graves' disease diagnosis followed American Thyroid Association guidelines. The authors drew patients from an endocrinology department in Xi'an, China. The data derive from a study of regulatory T cells in long-lasting Graves disease. TCR beta libraries were built with iRepertoire HTBI primers and Arm-PCR of CDR3 regions. MiXCR, run by TCRdb on the multiplex PCR reads, gives a single entry per CDR3 protein. The sample records roughly 470,000 distinct CDR3 sequences, less than 25% being singletons. Overall study findings and caveats: Persistent disease favored TRBV28, TRBJ1-2 and TRBJ2-5. Peripheral blood alone, not thyroid tissue, underwent study.

The genes are TRBV29-1 and TRBJ2-2; tentatively, D is TRBD2 (5 bases). This clonotype was obtained from a female donor with Graves disease. Sequencing was performed on peripheral blood mononuclear cells (PBMCs), taken when the disease was refractory, from a patient treated with antithyroid drugs. The chain's CDR3 is CSVGRRSANTGELFF. Written as DNA, the CDR3 is TGCAGCGTGGGTCGGAGGAGCGCGAACACCGGGGAGCTGTTTTTT.